One TCR beta chain is described in this entry. Its specificity is not known. This entry is derived from a study of TIL therapy for anti-PD-1-resistant metastatic lung cancer. Study-wide results and limits: This highly selected cohort may not generalize to typical lung cancer patients. Many TIL product clones were absent from baseline tumor, suggesting clonal contraction. TIL cultures after expansion showed higher clonality and lower diversity than baseline tumor (median about 6% vs 30%).

CDR3 length: 18 residues. CDR1 is LGHNA and CDR2 is YNFKEQ in the germline V gene. Trimming cost V 1 base and J 0 bases; bases outside gene matches: 5. This was the immunoSEQ v3 assay. Here immunoSEQ multiplex PCR was the method, and the copy in TCRdb shows in-frame clones only, minus some. The repertoire includes more than 9,000 clones, over 70% of them detected once, and 10% to 12% sits in the top ten. The time point denotes: pre-treatment sample, taken before nivolumab and TIL therapy. Most excised metastases sampled were pleural nodules or supraclavicular lymph nodes. V is TRBV4-2 and J is TRBJ2-7; 14 positions match TRBD2. Sample: tumor tissue, taken at baseline. This TCR was sampled from a person between 25 and 79 years old with non-small cell lung cancer. DNA for the CDR3: TGTGCCAGCAGCCAAGCCGGACTAGCGGGAGGTCCCTCCTACGAGCAGTACTTC. The encoded protein is CASSQAGLAGGPSYEQYF.